This T cell receptor beta chain was sequenced during a study of OX40 agonist ivuxolimab in advanced cancers. Study information: Clinicians treated patients with ivuxolimab, an agonistic anti-OX40 (CD134) antibody. A mean age of around 66 years, range roughly 20 to 80, was recorded, and under 85% were male. The eligibility criteria allowed prior anti-PD-1, anti-PD-L1 or anti-CTLA-4 therapy, and approximately 42% had some.

Measured with immunoSEQ multiplex PCR; TCRdb has only the in-frame clones, and not every one. This table holds 90,000 or so clones, about 90% found once. Details on this clone: The target antigen is unknown.

Study-level points and caveats: The antigen specificity of the peripheral T cells (those that were expanded) was not determined.

Source: CD4+ or CD8+ T cells sorted from blood, taken in a trial of the OX40 agonist ivuxolimab. The receptor was isolated from an adult with an advanced solid tumor such as melanoma, head and neck, liver or kidney cancer.

The DNA for the CDR3 is TGTGCCTGGAGTGTACCCGGGGTTGGCAATCAGCCCCAGCATTTT. Encoded protein: CAWSVPGVGNQPQHF. J is TRBJ1-5 and V is TRBV30; D unresolved. The CDR3 totals 15 residues. V dropped 0 bases and J dropped 2 bases, with 11 bases sitting between them. The germline CDR1 and CDR2 sequences are GTSNPN and SVGIG (reference sequence). The full variable domain, with the rest looked up from reference TRBV30 and TRBJ1-5, is SQTIHQWPATLVQPVGSPLSLECTVEGTSNPNLYWYRQAAGRGLQLLFYSVGIGQISSEVPQNLSASRPQDRQFILSSKKLLLSDSGFYLCAWSVPGVGNQPQHFGDGTRLSIL.